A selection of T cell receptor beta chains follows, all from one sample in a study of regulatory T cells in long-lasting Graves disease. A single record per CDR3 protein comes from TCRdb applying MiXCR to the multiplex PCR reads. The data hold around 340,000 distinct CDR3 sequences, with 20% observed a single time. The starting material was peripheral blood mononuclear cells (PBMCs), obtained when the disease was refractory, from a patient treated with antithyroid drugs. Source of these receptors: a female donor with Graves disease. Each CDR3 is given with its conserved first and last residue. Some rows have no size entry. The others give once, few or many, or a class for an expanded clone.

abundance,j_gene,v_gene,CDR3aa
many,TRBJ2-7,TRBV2,CASSRQGSYEQYF
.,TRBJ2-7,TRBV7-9,CASSLESSGSYEQYF
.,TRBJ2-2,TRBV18,CASSMGLARTGELFF
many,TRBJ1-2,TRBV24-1,CATSVRIYGYTF
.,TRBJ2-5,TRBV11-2,CASSSDRGGRETQYF
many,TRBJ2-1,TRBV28,CASSLSGHNEQFF
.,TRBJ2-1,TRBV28,CASKGAGGPLYNEQFF
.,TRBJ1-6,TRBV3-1,CASSQSLSSYNSPLHF
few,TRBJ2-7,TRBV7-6,CASSFPGAGEQYF
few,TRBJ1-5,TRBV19,CASSAGVLSNQPQHF
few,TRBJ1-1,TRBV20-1,CSARDSVEAFF
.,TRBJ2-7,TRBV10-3,CASLSDSHYSYEQYF
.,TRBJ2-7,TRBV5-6,CASSYSGRADYEQYF
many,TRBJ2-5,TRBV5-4,CASSSYRAGMKETQYF
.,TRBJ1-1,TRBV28,CASSLVGGVGAFF
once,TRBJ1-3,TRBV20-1,CSATHGGSGNTIYF
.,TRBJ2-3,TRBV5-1,CASSFQGPSDTQYF
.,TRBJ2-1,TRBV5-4,CASSLNQMSSYNEQFF
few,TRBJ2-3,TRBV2,CAFKRDTHTDTQYF
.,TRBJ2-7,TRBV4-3,CASSQDLGQLYEQYF
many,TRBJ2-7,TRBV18,CASSPPEYYEQYF
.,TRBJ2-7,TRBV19,CASSMGTAGPYEQYF
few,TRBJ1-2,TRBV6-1,CASRVRLSGGYTF
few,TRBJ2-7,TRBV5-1,CASSSTGGGEQYF
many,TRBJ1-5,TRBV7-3,CASSQSPNQPQHF
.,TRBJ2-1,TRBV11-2,CASSLVKGGNEQFF
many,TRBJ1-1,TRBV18,CASSPPGFTEAFF
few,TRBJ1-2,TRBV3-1,CASSQSFSAYGYTF
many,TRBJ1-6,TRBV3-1,CASSQVGRRGSPLHF
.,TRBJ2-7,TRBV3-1,CASSQVSGALYEQYF
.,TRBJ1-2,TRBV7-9,CASSLGSISDHGYTF
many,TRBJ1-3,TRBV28,CASSFGGLSSGNTIYF
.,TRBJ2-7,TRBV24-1,CATSASFGGGEQYF
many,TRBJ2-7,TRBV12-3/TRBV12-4,CASSQGLAGLYEQYF
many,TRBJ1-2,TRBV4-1,CASSTLPFGGYTF
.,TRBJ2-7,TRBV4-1,CASSQEISSYEQYF
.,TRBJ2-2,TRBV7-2,CASSLGVSAGGELFF
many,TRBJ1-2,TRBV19,CASNFYGYTF
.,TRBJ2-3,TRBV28,CASSFNLGLARLTDTQYF
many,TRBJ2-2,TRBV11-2,CASSPQLAGGAGELFF
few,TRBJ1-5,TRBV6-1,CASSNGGAQHF
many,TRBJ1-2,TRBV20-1,CSARGTGDVGYTF
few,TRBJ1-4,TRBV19,CASSTSGQNEKLFF
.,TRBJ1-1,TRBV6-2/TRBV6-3,CASADRGPENTEAFF
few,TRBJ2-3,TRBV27,CASSSDRTRGADTQYF
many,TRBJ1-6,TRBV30,CACQGQYNSPLHF
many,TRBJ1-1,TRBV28,CASSLDPGLSGTEAFF
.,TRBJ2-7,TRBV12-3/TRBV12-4,CASSPPNRRLAGATYGQYF
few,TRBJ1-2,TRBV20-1,CSARDYRGYGYTF
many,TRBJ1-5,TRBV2,CASSGDRTQPQHF
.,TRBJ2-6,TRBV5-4,CASSLAGGAGANVLTF
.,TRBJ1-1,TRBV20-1,CSARSLLNTEAFF
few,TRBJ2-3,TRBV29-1,CSVTGLLTDTQYF
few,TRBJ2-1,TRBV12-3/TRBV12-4,CASSWGEVNNEQFF
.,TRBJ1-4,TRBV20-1,CSAVKGGLGTNEKLFF